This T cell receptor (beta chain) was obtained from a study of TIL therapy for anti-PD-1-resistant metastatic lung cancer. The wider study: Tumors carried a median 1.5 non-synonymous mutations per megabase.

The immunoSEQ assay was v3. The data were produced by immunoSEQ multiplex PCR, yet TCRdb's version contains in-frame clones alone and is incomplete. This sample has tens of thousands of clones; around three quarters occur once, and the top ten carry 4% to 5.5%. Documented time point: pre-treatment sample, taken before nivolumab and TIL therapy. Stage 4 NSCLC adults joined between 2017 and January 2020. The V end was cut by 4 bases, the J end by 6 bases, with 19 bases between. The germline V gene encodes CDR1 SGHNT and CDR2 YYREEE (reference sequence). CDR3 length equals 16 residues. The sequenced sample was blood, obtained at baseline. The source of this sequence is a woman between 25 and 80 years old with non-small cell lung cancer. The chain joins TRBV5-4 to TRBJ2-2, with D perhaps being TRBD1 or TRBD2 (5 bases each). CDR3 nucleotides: TGTGCCAGCAGCCTCGGGACCAATCAGTGGGCCGGGGAGCTGTTTTTT. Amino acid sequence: CASSLGTNQWAGELFF.